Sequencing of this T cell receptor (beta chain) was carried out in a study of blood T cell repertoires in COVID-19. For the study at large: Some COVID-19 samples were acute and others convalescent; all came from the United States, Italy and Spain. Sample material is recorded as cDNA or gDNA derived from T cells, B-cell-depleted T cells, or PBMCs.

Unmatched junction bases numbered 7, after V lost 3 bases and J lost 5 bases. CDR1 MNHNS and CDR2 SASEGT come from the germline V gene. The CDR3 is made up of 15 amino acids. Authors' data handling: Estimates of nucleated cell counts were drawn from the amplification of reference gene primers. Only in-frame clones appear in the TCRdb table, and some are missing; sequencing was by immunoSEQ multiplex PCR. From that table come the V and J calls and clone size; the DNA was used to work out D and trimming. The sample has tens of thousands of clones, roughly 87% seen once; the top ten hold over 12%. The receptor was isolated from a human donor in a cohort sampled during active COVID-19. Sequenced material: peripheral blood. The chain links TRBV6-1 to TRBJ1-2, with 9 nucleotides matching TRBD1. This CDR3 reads CASSDWTGVEYGYTF. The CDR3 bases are TGTGCCAGCAGTGATTGGACAGGGGTAGAATATGGCTACACCTTC.